This note documents a single T cell receptor (beta chain) sequence. The data are from a study of blood T cell repertoires in COVID-19. Study background: Some COVID-19 samples were acute and others convalescent; all came from the United States, Italy and Spain. PBMCs, B-cell-depleted T cells, or T cells were the source of the cDNA or gDNA that made up the material.

This CDR3 region has 15 residues. Trimming shortened V by 5 bases and J by 2 bases, and 16 bases separated the two germline ends. Germline values: CDR1 SGHTA, CDR2 FQGTGA. In the original analysis: Reference gene primer amplification gave nucleated cell count estimates. Method: immunoSEQ multiplex PCR; TCRdb's copy keeps in-frame clones and lacks some. V, J and clone size were drawn from that table, and D and trimming were deduced from the DNA. The repertoire holds roughly 150,000 clones, with 84% as singletons. This TCR was sampled from a man in his 70s with active or convalescent COVID-19. The V gene is TRBV7-3, the J gene TRBJ2-7, with D uncertain. The sequenced sample consisted of peripheral blood. CDR3 bases: TGTGCCAGCAGCCCACAGACCTCACAGACCTACGAGCAGTACTTC. Translating gives CASSPQTSQTYEQYF.